These T cell receptor beta chains were read from a single sample in a study of regulatory T cells in long-lasting Graves disease. TCRdb re-analysed the multiplex PCR reads in MiXCR, keeping a single row per CDR3 protein. Here the sample spans hundreds of thousands of distinct CDR3 sequences, 16% being singletons. These same records also appear under a second study, on T cells in Graves' hyperthyroidism and ophthalmopathy.

The source was peripheral blood mononuclear cells (PBMCs), collected at new diagnosis, from a patient treated with antithyroid drugs. The receptors originated from a young woman with Graves disease. Both conserved end residues are part of each CDR3. A D gene is named only where the DNA matches it firmly. Expanded clones get a size class; other rows say once, few or many, or leave the size out.

d_call,clone_size,v_call,j_call,cdr3_length,cdr3_aa,cdr3_nt
-,many,TRBV2,TRBJ1-5,15,CASSEEGTVGGTQHF,TGTGCCAGCAGTGAAGAGGGGACCGTGGGGGGGACCCAGCATTTT
TRBD1,many,TRBV12-3/TRBV12-4,TRBJ1-5,16,CASSAVGNRGNQPQHF,TGTGCCAGCAGTGCCGTGGGAAACAGGGGGAATCAGCCCCAGCATTTT
TRBD1,many,TRBV6-9,TRBJ1-3,17,CASSYGGTGGTGNTIYF,TGTGCCAGCAGTTACGGTGGGACAGGGGGTACTGGAAACACCATATATTTT
-,-,TRBV19,TRBJ1-1,14,CASSMGAQSTPAFF,TGTGCCAGTAGTATGGGCGCACAGTCTACTCCGGCTTTCTTT
TRBD1,few,TRBV6-1,TRBJ1-2,14,CASSRTSGGIGYTF,TGTGCCAGCAGTCGTACATCAGGGGGAATTGGCTACACCTTC
-,-,TRBV5-1,TRBJ2-3,15,CASSLWTGSTDTQYF,TGCGCCAGCAGTTTATGGACGGGTAGCACAGATACGCAGTATTTT
-,many,TRBV7-9,TRBJ2-1,13,CASSLDNPKEQFF,TGTGCCAGCAGCTTGGATAACCCTAAGGAGCAGTTCTTC
TRBD2,few,TRBV9,TRBJ2-6,17,CASSVGLTSSGANVLTF,TGTGCCAGCAGCGTGGGACTAACCTCCTCTGGGGCCAACGTCCTGACTTTC
-,many,TRBV7-9,TRBJ2-1,12,CASSPSDWGQFF,TGTGCCAGCAGCCCTAGCGACTGGGGGCAGTTCTTC
-,-,TRBV27,TRBJ2-3,16,CASTPRGAERTDTQYF,TGTGCCAGCACCCCCCGCGGGGCAGAGCGCACAGATACGCAGTATTTT
-,many,TRBV2,TRBJ2-3,11,CGGSGTDTQYF,TGTGGGGGAAGTGGCACAGATACGCAGTATTTT
-,many,TRBV28,TRBJ2-7,13,CASTSRDSYEQYF,TGTGCCAGCACTAGTAGGGACTCCTACGAGCAGTACTTC
-,-,TRBV6-2/TRBV6-3,TRBJ2-7,12,CASSVWAGEQYF,TGTGCCAGCAGTGTATGGGCGGGGGAGCAGTACTTC
-,many,TRBV18,TRBJ1-4,16,CASSPQFGATNEKLFF,TGTGCCAGCTCACCACAGTTTGGCGCAACTAATGAAAAACTGTTTTTT
-,many,TRBV6-1,TRBJ1-5,14,CASSEAGVKQPQHF,TGTGCCAGCAGTGAAGCGGGGGTAAAGCAGCCCCAGCATTTT
TRBD2,few,TRBV12-3/TRBV12-4,TRBJ2-1,15,CASSSRSGIYNEQFF,TGTGCCAGCAGTTCACGGAGCGGGATATACAATGAGCAGTTCTTC
-,-,TRBV6-2/TRBV6-3,TRBJ2-1,14,CASSAGAYYNEQFF,TGTGCCAGCAGTGCCGGGGCTTACTACAATGAGCAGTTCTTC
-,-,TRBV27,TRBJ1-3,13,CASSIGARNTIYF,TGTGCCAGCAGTATAGGGGCCAGAAACACCATATATTTT
TRBD2,few,TRBV20-1,TRBJ2-1,15,CSATNSGIPYNEQFF,TGCAGTGCTACAAATAGCGGGATCCCCTACAATGAGCAGTTCTTC
-,many,TRBV2,TRBJ1-4,15,CASSASGELMKKLFF,TGTGCCAGCAGTGCCTCCGGGGAATTAATGAAGAAACTGTTTTTT
-,-,TRBV19,TRBJ1-1,15,CASRNAGTINTEAFF,TGTGCCAGTAGGAACGCCGGGACAATTAACACTGAAGCTTTCTTT
-,many,TRBV28,TRBJ1-1,16,CASSPPGVPNTEGAFF,TGTGCCAGCAGTCCCCCCGGGGTGCCGAACACTGAAGGAGCTTTCTTT
-,-,TRBV7-9,TRBJ1-6,13,CASSFQVNSPLHF,TGTGCCAGCAGCTTTCAGGTTAATTCACCCCTCCACTTT